The 26 T cell receptor beta chains in this list originate from one sample, sequenced in a study of shared clonotypes between healthy human individuals. Only in-frame clones appear in the TCRdb table, and some are missing; sequencing was by immunoSEQ multiplex PCR. The sample consists of roughly 1.4 million clones, 98% to 99% of them appearing once. Sample: naive CD4+ T cells sorted from blood. Indicated subset: CD45RA+ positively selected. Receptor source: a man aged 25-45 years in good health.

This rearrangement joins TRBV7-9 to TRBJ1-2; possible D gene TRBD1, 5 bases. The germline gives CDR1 SEHNR, CDR2 FQNEAQ (reference sequence). The CDR3 is made up of 15 amino acids. Trimming took off 4 bases at V and 7 bases at J, with 19 bases between the two ends. CDR3: CASSSALTDWAGYTF. CDR3 DNA: TGTGCCAGCAGCTCAGCCTTGACAGATTGGGCTGGCTACACCTTC.

This chain joins TRBV4-2 and TRBJ2-2; TRBD2 matches 9 bases. Germline values: CDR1 LGHNA, CDR2 YNFKEQ. The CDR3 runs to 18 residues. The ends lost 5 bases at V and 1 base at J; junction bases unmatched: 11. The CDR3 loop reads CASSLEGLATRNTGELFF. CDR3 in DNA: TGTGCCAGCAGCTTGGAAGGACTAGCGACCCGGAACACCGGGGAGCTGTTTTTT.

V is TRBV4-3 and J is TRBJ2-2; D may correspond to TRBD1 or TRBD2 (5 bases each). The V gene's germline CDR1 is LGHNA and CDR2 YSLEER. V was trimmed by 0 bases and J by 4 bases, leaving 15 bases between them. The CDR3 has 17 residues. The chain's CDR3 is CASSQDVRGTSTGELFF. CDR3 coding DNA: TGCGCCAGCAGCCAAGACGTGAGGGGAACGTCCACCGGGGAGCTGTTTTTT.

On this clone itself: Other DNA sequences of this sample code for an identical CDR3. CDR3 protein: CASSPRLNTEAFF. The CDR3 DNA reads as TGTGCCAGCAGCCCTCGACTCAACACTGAAGCTTTCTTT. The chain carries TRBV9 and TRBJ1-1; D not certain. Trimming removed 4 bases from V and 2 bases from J, with 9 bases in between. Per germline, CDR1 SGDLS and CDR2 YYNGEE. The CDR3 runs 13 residues.

The chain couples TRBV9 to TRBJ2-7; 8 nucleotides agree with TRBD2. The CDR3 totals 14 residues. Germline CDR1 is SGDLS and CDR2 is YYNGEE. V dropped 4 bases and J dropped 5; count of bases not matched to a gene: 8. For the CDR3, the DNA is TGTGCCAGCAGCACCCCCGGGACTAGAGACGAGCAGTACTTC. Residues: CASSTPGTRDEQYF.

This clone has a single count. This chain joins TRBV15 and TRBJ2-2; TRBD2 might be the D (6 bases). The V end was cut by 0 bases, the J end by 6 bases, with 14 bases between. The CDR3 spans 16 residues. Germline lookup yields CDR1 LNHNV and CDR2 YYDKDF (reference sequence). This CDR3 reads CATSRDVTSISGELFF. In DNA form, the CDR3 reads TGTGCCACCAGCAGAGATGTGACTAGTATATCCGGGGAGCTGTTTTTT.

Only one count was recorded for this clone. V is TRBV11-2 and J is TRBJ2-1; either TRBD1 or TRBD2 may supply D (5 bases each). Per the germline V gene, CDR1 is SGHAT and CDR2 is FQNNGV. The CDR3 consists of 15 residues. Trimming stripped 6 bases from V and 3 bases from J, with 15 bases between. This CDR3 is CASRSRGAVYNEQFF. The CDR3 DNA is TGTGCCAGCAGATCGAGAGGGGCGGTCTACAATGAGCAGTTCTTC.

The chain joins TRBV10-1 to TRBJ2-5; the D is unclear. Germline CDR1 is WNHNN and CDR2 is SYGVQD (reference sequence). V lost 0 bases, J lost 7 bases, and 9 bases lay in between. This CDR3 has 13 residues. In DNA, the CDR3 is TGCGCCAGCAGTGAGTCCGAAACGCGGACCCAGTACTTC. Translation: CASSESETRTQYF.

V usage is TRBV18 and J usage is TRBJ1-1, with D tentatively TRBD1 (5 bases). The CDR3 totals 15 residues. The V and J ends lost 2 bases and 1 base respectively, with 11 bases between them. Germline V lookup: CDR1 KGHSH, CDR2 LQKENI. The CDR3 region is CASSPGRDGNTEAFF. CDR3 nucleotide sequence: TGTGCCAGCTCACCAGGGAGGGACGGGAACACTGAAGCTTTCTTT.

The chain recombines TRBV7-2 with TRBJ2-1, with TRBD2 matching 14 bases. V lost 4 bases to trimming and J lost 13 bases; unmatched junction nucleotides: 6. CDR3 length equals 14 residues. CDR1 is SGHTA, CDR2 FQGNSA, per germline. Here the CDR3 reads CASSSGTSGSSQFF. DNA for the CDR3: TGTGCCAGCAGCTCAGGGACTAGCGGGAGTTCCCAGTTCTTC.

The rearrangement uses TRBV21-1 and TRBJ2-7; the D call in the table, TRBD2, was not verified against the DNA. TRBV21-1 constitutes a pseudogene. There are 16 residues in the CDR3. In DNA form, the CDR3 reads TGTGCCAGCAGCAAAGAGGCTAGCGGGAGGTTCTACGAGCAGTACTTC. Translation: CASSKEASGRFYEQYF.

The chain combines TRBV6-1 with TRBJ2-4; 7 nucleotides match TRBD1. The length of the CDR3 is 17 residues. Per germline, CDR1 MNHNS and CDR2 SASEGT. Trimming took 0 bases from V and 1 from J; bases not matched to a gene: 6. CDR3 sequence: CASSEASATGAKNIQYF. In DNA form, the CDR3 reads TGTGCCAGCAGTGAAGCATCGGCGACAGGGGCCAAAAACATTCAGTACTTC.

The chain links TRBV2 to TRBJ1-2; tentative D call: TRBD1 (5 bases). This CDR3 region has 13 residues. Trimming shortened V by 3 bases and J by 6 bases, and 11 bases separated the two germline ends. Germline V gene data show CDR1 as SNHLY and CDR2 as FYNNEI. CDR3 loop: CASSETRVDGYTF. CDR3 nucleotide sequence: TGTGCCAGCAGTGAGACCAGGGTCGATGGCTACACCTTC.

This CDR3 is CASSIRGTGLRTDTQYF. DNA for the CDR3: TGTGCCAGTAGTATAAGGGGGACAGGACTACGCACAGATACGCAGTATTTT. The V call is TRBV19, the J call TRBJ2-3; 8 bases map to TRBD1. The CDR3 is 17 residues long. Per the germline V gene, CDR1 is LNHDA and CDR2 is SQIVND (reference sequence). The V gene end was trimmed by 2 bases and the J gene end by 1 base; junction bases not matched to a gene: 8.

Regarding this clone: Other DNA sequences in the same sample also yield this CDR3. The chain has TRBV7-9 and TRBJ1-1, with D tentatively TRBD1 (6 bases). This CDR3 comprises 15 residues. Trimming pared 5 bases from V and 3 bases from J, leaving 16 bases between. Per germline, CDR1 SEHNR and CDR2 FQNEAQ (reference sequence). CDR3 DNA: TGTGCCAGCAGCCCGTACGGGGGCTTAGACACTGAAGCTTTCTTT. It encodes CASSPYGGLDTEAFF. Filled out from reference TRBV7-9 and TRBJ1-1, the complete variable domain reads DTGVSQNPRHKITKRGQNVTFRCDPISEHNRLYWYRQTLGQGPEFLTYFQNEAQLEKSRLLSDRFSAERPKGSFSTLEIQRTEQGDSAMYLCASSPYGGLDTEAFFGQGTRLTVV.

The chain couples TRBV4-1 to TRBJ1-2; D possibly corresponds to TRBD1 (5 bases). The CDR3 consists of 15 residues. In germline, CDR1 is MGHRA, CDR2 YSYEKL. Trimming removed 4 bases at V and 1 base at J, with 13 bases between. The CDR3, as DNA: TGCGCCAGCAGCCCTCCTGAGACAGTTAACTATGGCTACACCTTC. Protein sequence: CASSPPETVNYGYTF.

This clone was seen once. V usage is TRBV15 and J usage is TRBJ2-5; TRBD2 matches 11 bases. Per the germline V gene, CDR1 is LNHNV and CDR2 is YYDKDF (reference sequence). Trimming at V came to 0 bases and at J to 5 bases, leaving 2 bases not matched to a gene. This CDR3 spans 15 amino acids. The CDR3 DNA reads as TGTGCCACCAGCAGAGAGGCTAGCGGGAGGGAGACCCAGTACTTC. Encoded protein: CATSREASGRETQYF.

J is TRBJ2-5 and V is TRBV4-3; D might be TRBD1 or TRBD2, each matching 5 bases. CDR3 size: 16 residues. Trimming pared 7 bases from V and 5 bases from J, leaving 23 bases between. The germline V gene has CDR1 LGHNA and CDR2 YSLEER. DNA of the CDR3: TGCGCCAGCAACTTCCCTTTAGGGGCGGGTGAGGAGACCCAGTACTTC. It yields the protein CASNFPLGAGEETQYF.

The chain is built from TRBV11-2 and TRBJ2-7, with TRBD2 identical over 7 bases. V lost 3 bases to trimming and J lost 6 bases; unmatched junction nucleotides: 8. Germline-derived CDR1 and CDR2 are SGHAT and FQNNGV. CDR3 length: 14 residues. The CDR3 DNA sequence: TGTGCCAGCAGCTTCTCGGGAGCGGGAAGCGAGCAGTACTTC. Translated, it gives CASSFSGAGSEQYF.

The chain carries TRBV18 and TRBJ2-7; 10 bases map to TRBD2. Germline-derived CDR1 and CDR2 are KGHSH and LQKENI. The CDR3 is 15 amino acids. J lost 1 base, V lost 2 bases, and 2 bases had no gene match. CDR3 DNA: TGTGCCAGCTCACCAGAAGCGGGAGGGTCCTACGAGCAGTACTTC. It specifies CASSPEAGGSYEQYF. Together with reference TRBV18 and TRBJ2-7, the CDR3 gives the full variable domain: NAGVMQNPRHLVRRRGQEARLRCSPMKGHSHVYWYRQLPEEGLKFMVYLQKENIIDESGMPKERFSAEFPKEGPSILRIQQVVRGDSAAYFCASSPEAGGSYEQYFGPGTRLTVT.

V and J are TRBV7-3 and TRBJ2-5; 7 bases are shared with TRBD1. The germline CDR1 and CDR2 sequences are SGHTA and FQGTGA. This CDR3 has 16 residues. The ends lost 5 bases at V and 2 bases at J; junction bases unmatched: 11. CDR3 bases: TGTGCCAGCAGCCCATACCTCACAGGGGAGCAAGAGACCCAGTACTTC. Its protein product is CASSPYLTGEQETQYF.

This clone was counted a single time. The chain couples TRBV7-3 to TRBJ1-1; D unresolved. Trimming left V 0 bases short and J 11 bases short, with 13 bases between. From germline, CDR1 is SGHTA and CDR2 FQGTGA. This CDR3 region has 13 residues. The CDR3 DNA reads TGTGCCAGCAGCTTAACGTACGATGGAATGGCTTTCTTT. Protein product: CASSLTYDGMAFF.

This clone was found once. This chain connects TRBV5-1 to TRBJ1-5; possible D gene TRBD1, 6 bases. The CDR3 runs 13 residues. CDR1 is SGHRS and CDR2 is YFSETQ in the germline V gene. The V end lost 3 bases, the J end lost 4 bases, and 8 bases lay between the germline ends. Here the CDR3 DNA reads TGCGCCAGCAGCTGGCAGGGGAATCAGCCCCAGCATTTT. Translated, it gives CASSWQGNQPQHF.

The chain employs TRBV6-6 and TRBJ2-3, with 7 bases aligning to TRBD2. CDR3 length equals 15 residues. Germline lookup yields CDR1 MNHNY and CDR2 SVGAGI (reference sequence). Germline trimming cut 0 bases from V and 7 bases from J; bases unmatched to any gene: 7. Here the CDR3 reads CASSYSAGPRYTQYF. The CDR3 DNA reads as TGTGCCAGCAGTTACTCAGCGGGGCCCCGTTATACGCAGTATTTT.

The genes are TRBV5-1 and TRBJ2-3; 9 positions agree with TRBD1. Trimming at V came to 4 bases and at J to 2 bases, leaving 8 bases not matched to a gene. The CDR3 is 16 amino acids. Germline V gene sequence: CDR1 SGHRS, CDR2 YFSETQ. The CDR3 DNA sequence: TGCGCCAGCAGCGCGACCGGGACAGGGACCACAGATACGCAGTATTTT. Residues: CASSATGTGTTDTQYF.

The chain uses TRBV28 and TRBJ2-2; 12 positions match TRBD2. The J segment lost 5 bases and the V segment lost 6 bases, leaving 4 bases of the junction unmatched. This CDR3 has 15 residues. Germline V gene data show CDR1 as MDHEN and CDR2 as SYDVKM. The CDR3 DNA follows: TGTGCCAGCAGACCTAGCGGGAGGGTGACCGGGGAGCTGTTTTTT. Its protein product is CASRPSGRVTGELFF.